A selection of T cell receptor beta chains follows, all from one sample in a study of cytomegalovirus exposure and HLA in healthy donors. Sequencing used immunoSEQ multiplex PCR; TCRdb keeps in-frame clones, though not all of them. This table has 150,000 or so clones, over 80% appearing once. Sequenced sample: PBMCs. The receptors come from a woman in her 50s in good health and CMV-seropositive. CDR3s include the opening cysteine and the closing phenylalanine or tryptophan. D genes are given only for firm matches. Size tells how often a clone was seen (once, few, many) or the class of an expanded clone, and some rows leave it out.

CASLGLAGTETQYF	TGTGCCAGCCTTGGACTAGCGGGAACCGAGACCCAGTACTTC	TRBD2	TRBV2	TRBJ2-5	-
CASSVGTHQETQYF	TGTGCCAGCAGCGTAGGGACACATCAAGAGACCCAGTACTTC	-	TRBV9	TRBJ2-5	-
CSVERGGTDEQYF	TGCAGCGTTGAACGGGGGGGGACGGACGAGCAGTACTTC	TRBD2	TRBV29-1	TRBJ2-7	once
CASIPPGGWDYNEQFF	TGTGCCAGCATTCCCCCCGGGGGGTGGGACTACAATGAGCAGTTCTTC	TRBD2	TRBV7-9	TRBJ2-1	-
CSVEQGSYEQYF	TGCAGCGTTGAACAGGGCTCCTACGAGCAGTACTTC	-	TRBV29-1	TRBJ2-7	-
CASSMNPGQDYSYTF	TGTGCCAGCAGTATGAACCCGGGACAGGACTATAGCTACACCTTC	TRBD1	TRBV5-4	TRBJ1-2	-
CASVRLAQYNEQFF	TGTGCCAGCGTACGACTAGCGCAGTACAATGAGCAGTTCTTC	TRBD2	TRBV2	TRBJ2-1	-
CASTGLYEQYF	TGTGCCAGCACGGGACTTTACGAGCAGTACTTC	-	TRBV6-1	TRBJ2-7	-
CATSRGAQQETQYF	TGTGCCACCAGCAGAGGGGCTCAACAAGAGACCCAGTACTTC	-	TRBV15	TRBJ2-5	-
CASSAQCREVSYEQYF	TGTGCCAGCAGCGCCCAATGCCGGGAGGTGTCCTACGAGCAGTACTTC	-	TRBV21-1	TRBJ2-7	-
CASSPSSGTTQETQYF	TGTGCCAGCAGCCCAAGTTCCGGGACTACACAAGAGACCCAGTACTTC	TRBD2	TRBV5-4	TRBJ2-5	-
CAIRMVQSAYNEQFF	TGTGCCATCAGGATGGTGCAATCGGCCTACAATGAGCAGTTCTTC	-	TRBV10-3	TRBJ2-1	-
CASSAVLAGTDTQYF	TGTGCCAGCAGCGCCGTTCTAGCGGGCACAGATACGCAGTATTTT	TRBD2	TRBV5-8	TRBJ2-3	-
CASSSQGSGYTF	TGCGCCAGCAGCTCACAGGGGAGTGGCTACACCTTC	TRBD1	TRBV5-1	TRBJ1-2	-
CASSIGTGDPGANVLTF	TGTGCCAGTAGTATTGGGACAGGGGACCCTGGGGCCAACGTCCTGACTTTC	TRBD1	TRBV19	TRBJ2-6	-
CASSPGGSSPLHF	TGTGCCAGCAGCCCAGGGGGCTCTTCACCCCTCCACTTT	TRBD1	TRBV14	TRBJ1-6	-
CASSFVGRHKTYEQYF	TGTGCCAGCAGCTTTGTAGGTAGACACAAAACCTACGAGCAGTACTTC	-	TRBV7-2	TRBJ2-7	-
CASSLMTSGRTDTQYF	TGTGCCAGCAGCTTGATGACTAGCGGTCGCACAGATACGCAGTATTTT	TRBD2	TRBV5-4	TRBJ2-3	few
CASSLLAGNTGELFF	TGCGCCAGCAGCTTACTAGCGGGAAACACCGGGGAGCTGTTTTTT	TRBD2	TRBV5-1	TRBJ2-2	-
CASSEGLAGGLTDTQYF	TGTGCCAGCAGCGAGGGACTAGCGGGGGGGCTTACAGATACGCAGTATTTT	TRBD2	TRBV5-4	TRBJ2-3	few
CASSPRTGEETQYF	TGTGCCAGCAGTCCCCGGACAGGGGAAGAGACCCAGTACTTC	TRBD1	TRBV28	TRBJ2-5	-
CASSLAPSGYEQYF	TGTGCCAGCAGCTTAGCCCCTAGCGGGTACGAGCAGTACTTC	TRBD2	TRBV7-2	TRBJ2-7	-
CASSLGQGNYGYTF	TGTGCCAGCAGCCTGGGACAGGGCAACTATGGCTACACCTTC	TRBD1	TRBV7-2	TRBJ1-2	-
CASSRDGRVSEQFF	TGTGCCAGTAGCAGGGATGGGCGGGTAAGTGAGCAGTTCTTC	-	TRBV5-6	TRBJ2-1	-
CASSVAGGEYEQYF	TGTGCCAGCAGCGTAGCGGGGGGCGAGTACGAGCAGTACTTC	TRBD2	TRBV7-3	TRBJ2-7	-
CASSEAWRGTEAFF	TGTGCCAGCAGTGAAGCGTGGAGAGGCACTGAAGCTTTCTTT	-	TRBV6-1	TRBJ1-1	-
CASSQDLGRLSGKYNEQFF	TGCGCCAGCAGCCAAGATCTCGGAAGGCTTAGCGGGAAGTACAATGAGCAGTTCTTC	TRBD2	TRBV4-3	TRBJ2-1	-
CASTGGKSYNEQFF	TGTGCCAGCACGGGGGGAAAGTCCTACAATGAGCAGTTCTTC	TRBD2	TRBV9	TRBJ2-1	-
CASSVSGGPGNEQFF	TGTGCCAGCAGCGTGTCGGGAGGGCCCGGGAATGAGCAGTTCTTC	TRBD2	TRBV9	TRBJ2-1	-
CASSFTDRESPLHF	TGTGCCAGCAGCTTCACGGACAGGGAATCACCCCTCCACTTT	TRBD1	TRBV7-2	TRBJ1-6	-
CASSPPPGQGNTGELFF	TGTGCCAGCAGCCCCCCTCCGGGACAGGGGAACACCGGGGAGCTGTTTTTT	TRBD1	TRBV9	TRBJ2-2	-
CASSLGRSNQPQHF	TGTGCCAGCAGTTTAGGCAGAAGCAATCAGCCCCAGCATTTT	-	TRBV27	TRBJ1-5	-
CASSPGGRNTGELFF	TGTGCCAGCAGCCCGGGAGGCAGGAACACCGGGGAGCTGTTTTTT	TRBD2	TRBV5-4	TRBJ2-2	-
CASSLAVGGNYGYTF	TGTGCCAGCAGCTTGGCCGTCGGAGGGAACTATGGCTACACCTTC	-	TRBV5-5	TRBJ1-2	-
CASSQPREGGTEAFF	TGTGCCAGCAGCCAACCCAGGGAGGGCGGCACTGAAGCTTTCTTT	-	TRBV4-2	TRBJ1-1	-
CASSLLTGAPTEAFF	TGTGCCAGCAGCTTACTTACAGGGGCGCCCACTGAAGCTTTCTTT	TRBD1	TRBV7-2	TRBJ1-1	-
CASTRGGRSYEQYF	TGTGCCAGCACGCGGGGGGGGCGCTCCTACGAGCAGTACTTC	TRBD2	TRBV27	TRBJ2-7	once
CASKDGATNEKLFF	TGTGCCAGCAAGGACGGGGCAACTAATGAAAAACTGTTTTTT	-	TRBV6-5	TRBJ1-4	-
CASSLARSTGELFF	TGTGCCAGCAGCTTGGCGCGCTCCACCGGGGAGCTGTTTTTT	-	TRBV5-4	TRBJ2-2	-
CASSASGDYTDTQYF	TGTGCCAGCAGCGCAAGCGGGGACTACACAGATACGCAGTATTTT	TRBD2	TRBV9	TRBJ2-3	few
CASSFTAQGVNTEAFF	TGTGCCAGCAGCTTCACCGCACAGGGCGTGAACACTGAAGCTTTCTTT	-	TRBV7-2	TRBJ1-1	-